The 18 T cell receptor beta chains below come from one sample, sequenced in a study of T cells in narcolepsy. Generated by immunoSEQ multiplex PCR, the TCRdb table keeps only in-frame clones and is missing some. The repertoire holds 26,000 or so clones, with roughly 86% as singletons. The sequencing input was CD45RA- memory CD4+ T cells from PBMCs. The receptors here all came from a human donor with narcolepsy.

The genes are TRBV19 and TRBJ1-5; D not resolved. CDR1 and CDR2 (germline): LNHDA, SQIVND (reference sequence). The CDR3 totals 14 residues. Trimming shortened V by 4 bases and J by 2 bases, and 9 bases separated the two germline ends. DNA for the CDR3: TGTGCCAGTAGTAGGGTAGGAGGCAATCAGCCCCAGCATTTT. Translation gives CASSRVGGNQPQHF.

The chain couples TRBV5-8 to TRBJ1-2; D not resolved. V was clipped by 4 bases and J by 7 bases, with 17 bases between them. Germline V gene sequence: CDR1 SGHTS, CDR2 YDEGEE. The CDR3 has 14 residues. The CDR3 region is CASSQGLWGGGYTF. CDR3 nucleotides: TGTGCCAGCAGCCAAGGACTGTGGGGAGGTGGCTACACCTTC.

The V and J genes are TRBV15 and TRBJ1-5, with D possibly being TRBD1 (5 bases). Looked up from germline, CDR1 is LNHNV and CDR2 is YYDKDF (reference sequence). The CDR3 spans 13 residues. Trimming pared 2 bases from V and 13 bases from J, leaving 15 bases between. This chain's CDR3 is CATSRPGLGTQHF. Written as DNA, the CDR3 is TGTGCCACCAGCAGACCCGGGCTTGGGACGCAGCATTTT.

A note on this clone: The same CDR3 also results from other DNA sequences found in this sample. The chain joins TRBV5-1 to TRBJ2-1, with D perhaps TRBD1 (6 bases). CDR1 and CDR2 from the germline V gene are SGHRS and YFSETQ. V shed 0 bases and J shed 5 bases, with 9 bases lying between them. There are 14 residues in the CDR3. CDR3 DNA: TGCGCCAGCAGCTTGGGGGGGCTCAACAATGAGCAGTTCTTC. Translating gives CASSLGGLNNEQFF.

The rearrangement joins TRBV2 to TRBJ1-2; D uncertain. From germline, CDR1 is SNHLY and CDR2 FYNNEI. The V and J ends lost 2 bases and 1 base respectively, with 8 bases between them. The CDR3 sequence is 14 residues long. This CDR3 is CASSERQYNYGYTF. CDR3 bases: TGTGCCAGCAGTGAAAGGCAGTATAACTATGGCTACACCTTC.

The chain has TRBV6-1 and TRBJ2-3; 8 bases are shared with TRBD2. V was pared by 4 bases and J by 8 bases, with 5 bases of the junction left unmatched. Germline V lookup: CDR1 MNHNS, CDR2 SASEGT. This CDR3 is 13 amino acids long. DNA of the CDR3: TGTGCCAGCAGTGGCGGGGGGCCGGCTACGCAGTATTTT. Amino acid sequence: CASSGGGPATQYF.

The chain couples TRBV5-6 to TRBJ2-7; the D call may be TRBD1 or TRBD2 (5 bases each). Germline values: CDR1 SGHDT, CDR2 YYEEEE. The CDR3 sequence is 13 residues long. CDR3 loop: CASSVGTATPPEV. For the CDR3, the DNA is TGTGCCAGCAGCGTCGGGACCGCGACCCCCCCGGAAGTC.

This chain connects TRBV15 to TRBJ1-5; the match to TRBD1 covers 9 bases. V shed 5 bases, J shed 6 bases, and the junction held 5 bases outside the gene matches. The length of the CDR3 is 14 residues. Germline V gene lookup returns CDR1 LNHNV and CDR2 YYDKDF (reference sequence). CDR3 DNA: TGTGCCACCAGCGGGACAGGGAGTCGTCAGCCCCAGCATTTT. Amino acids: CATSGTGSRQPQHF.

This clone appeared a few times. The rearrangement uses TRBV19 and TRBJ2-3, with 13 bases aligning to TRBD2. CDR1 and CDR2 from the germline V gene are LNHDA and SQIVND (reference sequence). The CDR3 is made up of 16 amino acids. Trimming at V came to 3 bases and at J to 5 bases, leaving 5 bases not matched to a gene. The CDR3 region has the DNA TGTGCCAGTAGTATGGGACTAGCGGGGTCAGGAGATACGCAGTATTTT. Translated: CASSMGLAGSGDTQYF.

CDR3 sequence: CASSPRTNTGELFF. The DNA of the CDR3 is TGTGCCAGCTCACCAAGGACGAACACCGGGGAGCTGTTTTTT. This chain links TRBV18 with TRBJ2-2; D unresolved. V gave up 2 bases and J gave up 0 bases, with 4 bases separating them. Germline loops: CDR1 KGHSH, CDR2 LQKENI. The length of the CDR3 is 14 residues.

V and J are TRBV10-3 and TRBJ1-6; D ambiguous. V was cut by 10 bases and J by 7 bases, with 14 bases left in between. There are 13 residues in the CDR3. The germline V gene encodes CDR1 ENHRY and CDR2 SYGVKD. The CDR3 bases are TGTGCCACCGGCTGGCAGGAAAATTCACCCCTCCACTTT. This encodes CATGWQENSPLHF.

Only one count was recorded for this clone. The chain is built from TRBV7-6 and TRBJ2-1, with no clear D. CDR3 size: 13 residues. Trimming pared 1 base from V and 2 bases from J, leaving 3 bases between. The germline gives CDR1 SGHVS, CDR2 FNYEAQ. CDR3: CASSLVTYNEQFF. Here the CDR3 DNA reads TGTGCCAGCAGCTTAGTGACCTACAATGAGCAGTTCTTC.

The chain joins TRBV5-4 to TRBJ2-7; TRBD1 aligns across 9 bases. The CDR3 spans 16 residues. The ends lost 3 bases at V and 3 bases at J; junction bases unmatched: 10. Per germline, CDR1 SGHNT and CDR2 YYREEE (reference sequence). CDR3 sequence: CASSSGSGDRVYEQYF. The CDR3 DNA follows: TGTGCCAGCAGCTCGGGTTCCGGGGACAGGGTCTACGAGCAGTACTTC.

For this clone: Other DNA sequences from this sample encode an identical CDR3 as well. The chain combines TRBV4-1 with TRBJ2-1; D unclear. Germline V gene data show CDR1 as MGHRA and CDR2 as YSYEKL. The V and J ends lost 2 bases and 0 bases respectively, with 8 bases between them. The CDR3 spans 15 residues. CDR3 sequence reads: CASSQQRNSYNEQFF. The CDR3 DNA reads TGCGCCAGCAGCCAACAGAGAAACTCCTACAATGAGCAGTTCTTC.

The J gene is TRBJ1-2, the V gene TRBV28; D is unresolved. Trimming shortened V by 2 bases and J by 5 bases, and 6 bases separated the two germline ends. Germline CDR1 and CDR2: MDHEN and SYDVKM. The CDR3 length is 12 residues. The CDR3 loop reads CASSLNRYGYTF. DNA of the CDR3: TGTGCCAGCAGTTTAAATAGGTATGGCTACACCTTC.

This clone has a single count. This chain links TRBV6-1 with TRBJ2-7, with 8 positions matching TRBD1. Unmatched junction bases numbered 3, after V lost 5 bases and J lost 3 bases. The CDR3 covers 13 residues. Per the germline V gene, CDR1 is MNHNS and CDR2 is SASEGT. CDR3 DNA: TGTGCCAGCAGTAGTGGACAGGGCTACGAGCAGTACTTC. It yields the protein CASSSGQGYEQYF.

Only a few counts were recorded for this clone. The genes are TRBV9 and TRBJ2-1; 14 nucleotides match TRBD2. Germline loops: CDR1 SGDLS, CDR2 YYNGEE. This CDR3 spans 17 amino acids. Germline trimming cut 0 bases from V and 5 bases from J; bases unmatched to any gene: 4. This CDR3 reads CASSVATSGGGDNEQFF. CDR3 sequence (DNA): TGTGCCAGCAGCGTAGCGACTAGCGGGGGGGGTGACAATGAGCAGTTCTTC.

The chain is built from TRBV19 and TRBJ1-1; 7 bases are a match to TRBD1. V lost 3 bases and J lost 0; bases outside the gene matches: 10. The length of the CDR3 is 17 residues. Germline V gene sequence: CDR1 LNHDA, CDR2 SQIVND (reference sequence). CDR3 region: CASSMGSGTAMNTEAFF. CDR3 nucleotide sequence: TGTGCCAGTAGTATGGGGTCCGGGACAGCTATGAACACTGAAGCTTTCTTT. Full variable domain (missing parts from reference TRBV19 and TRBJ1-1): DGGITQSPKYLFRKEGQNVTLSCEQNLNHDAMYWYRQDPGQGLRLIYYSQIVNDFQKGDIAEGYSVSREKKESFPLTVTSAQKNPTAFYLCASSMGSGTAMNTEAFFGQGTRLTVV.